This note documents a single T cell receptor (beta chain) sequence. Antigen unknown. The data are from a study of cytomegalovirus exposure and HLA in healthy donors. Whole-study findings and limits: A few V segments could not be told apart, such as TRBV6-2 and TRBV6-3, and were left out. A missense DCLRE1C variant was associated with V- and J-gene trimming of TCR beta chains in a later analysis, and an independent cohort replicated the association. For most TCR beta V segments, an earlier analysis put the productive rate at about 90% or about 30% of the time.

The CDR3 runs to 14 residues. In germline, CDR1 is GTSNPN, CDR2 SVGIG (reference sequence). Trimming left V 2 bases short and J 7 bases short, with 17 bases between. PCR primers comprised 60 Vbeta and 13 Jbeta primers. The data were produced by immunoSEQ multiplex PCR, yet TCRdb's version contains in-frame clones alone and is incomplete. The profile shows around 64,000 clones, roughly 85% of them singletons. Sequenced sample: PBMCs. The V gene is TRBV30, the J gene TRBJ2-5; D perhaps matches TRBD1 (8 bases). This TCR was recovered from a woman aged 25 to 39 in good health and CMV-seronegative. DNA of the CDR3: TGTGCCTGGAGTATGGGGAACAGGGGGGGGACCCAGTACTTC. As protein: CAWSMGNRGGTQYF. Together with reference TRBV30 and TRBJ2-5, the CDR3 gives the full variable domain: SQTIHQWPATLVQPVGSPLSLECTVEGTSNPNLYWYRQAAGRGLQLLFYSVGIGQISSEVPQNLSASRPQDRQFILSSKKLLLSDSGFYLCAWSMGNRGGTQYFGPGTRLLVL.